Presented here are 4 T cell receptor beta chains from one specimen sequenced in a study of response to subunit inactivated influenza vaccine. MiXCR, run by TCRdb on the RT-PCR reads, gives a single entry per CDR3 protein. The data hold some 300,000 distinct CDR3 sequences, with roughly 20% observed a single time. The sample consisted of PBMCs from blood, taken about 20 months after vaccination. The receptor set was obtained from a man between 45 and 75 years old who received an inactivated influenza vaccine.

The CDR3: CSASLSPMNTEAFF. The CDR3 nucleotides are TGCAGTGCTAGTCTCAGCCCCATGAACACTGAAGCTTTCTTT. The chain recombines TRBV20-1 with TRBJ1-1; D remains unclear. The V gene's germline CDR1 is DFQATT and CDR2 SNEGSKA (reference sequence). V lost 3 bases and J lost 0, with 11 bases in between. The length of the CDR3 is 14 residues.

This clonotype was seen only a few times. The chain has TRBV10-3 and TRBJ2-2, with 7 bases matching TRBD1. Germline CDR1 and CDR2: ENHRY and SYGVKD. The CDR3 consists of 14 residues. The V segment lost 3 bases and the J segment 6 bases; nucleotides outside the gene matches: 4. CDR3 in amino acids: CAISERQGPGELFF. The CDR3 nucleotides read TGTGCCATCAGTGAAAGACAGGGCCCCGGGGAGCTGTTTTTT.

In this sample, this clonotype turned up many times. This chain links TRBV2 with TRBJ1-6, with 8 nucleotides matching TRBD1. The CDR3 is made up of 18 amino acids. CDR1 is SNHLY and CDR2 is FYNNEI in the germline V gene. V lost 7 bases, J lost 0 bases, and 11 bases stayed unmatched. CDR3 sequence reads: CASTRTGSNRSYNSPLHF. The CDR3 DNA reads TGTGCCAGCACTAGGACAGGGAGCAATCGCTCCTATAATTCACCCCTCCACTTT.

V gene TRBV6-1 combines with J gene TRBJ1-1; a weak D match, TRBD1 (6 bases). The V gene lost 7 bases and the J gene lost 5 bases, with 17 bases spanning the gap. Germline V gene data show CDR1 as MNHNS and CDR2 as SASEGT. The CDR3 extends over 14 amino acids. As DNA, the CDR3 is TGTGCCAGCACCCCCCAGGGGCGCTTGACTGAAGCTTTCTTT. This translates into CASTPQGRLTEAFF.